Below, one T cell receptor beta chain is given with its context. Its antigen is undetermined. Trimming left V 0 bases short and J 2 bases short, with 11 bases between. The CDR3 runs to 15 residues. Germline V gene lookup returns CDR1 LGHNA and CDR2 YSLEER. Unique molecular identifiers were in the cDNA, with template-switch universal primer binding. TCRdb processed the 5' RACE reads anew with MiXCR; each CDR3 protein has one entry. Among around 240,000 distinct CDR3 sequences listed, about 10% were seen once. The sample comes from a study of identical twins. Findings of the study overall: There was an excess of low generation probability in the out-of-frame alpha sequences that twins shared. Insertions were fewer in abundant cord blood beta clonotypes, whereas memory repertoires showed none of this pattern.

The chain recombines TRBV4-3 with TRBJ2-7, with D perhaps TRBD2 (5 bases). The sample was memory T cells sorted from blood. The receptor comes from a man aged 50 to 60 in good health. CDR3 nucleotides: TGCGCCAGCAGCCAAGACCCAGCGGTTGCCTACGAGCAGTACTTC. This sequence encodes CASSQDPAVAYEQYF.